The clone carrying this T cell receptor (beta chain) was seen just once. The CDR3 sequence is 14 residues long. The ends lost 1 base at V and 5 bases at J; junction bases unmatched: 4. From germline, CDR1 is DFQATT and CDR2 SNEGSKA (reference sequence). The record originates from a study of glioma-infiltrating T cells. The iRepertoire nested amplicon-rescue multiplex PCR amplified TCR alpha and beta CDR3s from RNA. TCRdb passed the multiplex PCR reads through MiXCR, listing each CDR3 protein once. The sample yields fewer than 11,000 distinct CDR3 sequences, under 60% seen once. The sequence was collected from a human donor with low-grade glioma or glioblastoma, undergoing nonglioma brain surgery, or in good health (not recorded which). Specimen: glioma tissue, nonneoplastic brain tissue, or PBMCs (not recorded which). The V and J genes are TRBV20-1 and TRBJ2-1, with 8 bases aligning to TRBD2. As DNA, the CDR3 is TGCAGTGCTAGAGCGTCGGGAGGGGACAATGAGCAGTTCTTC. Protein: CSARASGGDNEQFF.